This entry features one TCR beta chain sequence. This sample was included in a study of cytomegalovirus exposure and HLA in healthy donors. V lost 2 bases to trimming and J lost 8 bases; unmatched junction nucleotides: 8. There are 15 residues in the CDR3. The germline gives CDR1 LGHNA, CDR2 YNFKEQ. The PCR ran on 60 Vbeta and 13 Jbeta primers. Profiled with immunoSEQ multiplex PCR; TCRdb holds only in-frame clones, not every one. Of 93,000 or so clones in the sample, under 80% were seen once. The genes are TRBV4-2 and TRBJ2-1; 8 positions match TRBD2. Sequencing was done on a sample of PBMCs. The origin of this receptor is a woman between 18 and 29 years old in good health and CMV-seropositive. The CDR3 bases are TGTGCCAGCAGCCAAAGCGGGAGCCCGGGGCATGAGCAGTTCTTC. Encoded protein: CASSQSGSPGHEQFF.